The 15 T cell receptor beta chains below all came from one sample that was sequenced in a study of T cell changes during pregnancy in multiple sclerosis. Using immunoSEQ multiplex PCR, the repertoire was profiled, and TCRdb retains in-frame clones only, with some absent. The sample includes 40,000 to 50,000 clones, more than 85% of them seen just once. The source material was CD8+ T cells from peripheral blood mononuclear cells, sampled in the third trimester of pregnancy. The source of these receptors is a female donor with multiple sclerosis, enrolled in a pregnancy study.

The V gene is TRBV5-1, the J gene TRBJ2-7, with 9 bases matching TRBD1. Germline V gene sequence: CDR1 SGHRS, CDR2 YFSETQ. CDR3 length: 14 residues. The V segment lost 4 bases and the J segment 4 bases; nucleotides outside the gene matches: 6. Written as DNA, the CDR3 is TGCGCCAGCAGCAGGACAGGGGTGGGGTACGAGCAGTACTTC. This gives the protein CASSRTGVGYEQYF. The complete variable domain, with remaining parts taken from reference TRBV5-1 and TRBJ2-7, reads KAGVTQTPRYLIKTRGQQVTLSCSPISGHRSVSWYQQTPGQGLQFLFEYFSETQRNKGNFPGRFSGRQFSNSRSEMNVSTLELGDSALYLCASSRTGVGYEQYFGPGTRLTVT.

This clone was recorded once. The V and J genes are TRBV30 and TRBJ1-4; D gene uncertain. Trimming shortened V by 2 bases and J by 2 bases, and 9 bases separated the two germline ends. The CDR3 spans 14 residues. Germline CDR1 and CDR2: GTSNPN and SVGIG (reference sequence). DNA of the CDR3: TGTGCCTGGAGTCATGGAGTGACTAATGAAAAACTGTTTTTT. It specifies CAWSHGVTNEKLFF.

The V call is TRBV7-8, the J call TRBJ2-7; 11 positions agree with TRBD1. V shed 4 bases, J shed 4 bases, and the junction held 3 bases outside the gene matches. The CDR3 is 14 amino acids. Germline V CDR1 and CDR2: SGHVS, FQNEAQ. Written as DNA, the CDR3 is TGTGCCAGCAGCTCCGGGACAGGGGGTTACGAGCAGTACTTC. This gives the protein CASSSGTGGYEQYF.

The chain has TRBV27 and TRBJ1-1, with a tentative D call TRBD1 (5 bases). V shed 2 bases and J shed 1 base, with 11 bases lying between them. The CDR3 has 15 amino acids. Germline CDR1 reads MNHEY; CDR2 reads SMNVEV (reference sequence). In nucleotides, the CDR3 is TGTGCCAGCAGTTTAGGGACTCCTGAGAACACTGAAGCTTTCTTT. It yields the protein CASSLGTPENTEAFF.

The chain carries TRBV5-6 and TRBJ2-7, with 9 bases identical to TRBD2. V lost 3 bases and J lost 4; bases outside the gene matches: 5. Germline V lookup: CDR1 SGHDT, CDR2 YYEEEE. This CDR3 comprises 14 residues. The CDR3 region has the DNA TGTGCCAGCAGCTCGGGACTAGCTTATTACGAGCAGTACTTC. Protein product: CASSSGLAYYEQYF.

V and J are TRBV4-3 and TRBJ1-6, with 9 nucleotides matching TRBD1. The CDR3 is made up of 15 amino acids. The ends lost 4 bases at V and 10 bases at J; junction bases unmatched: 8. The V gene's germline CDR1 is LGHNA and CDR2 YSLEER. This CDR3 reads CASSLAGTGNSPLHF. In DNA form, the CDR3 reads TGCGCCAGCAGCCTAGCTGGGACAGGGAACTCACCCCTCCACTTT.

The rearrangement uses TRBV7-6 and TRBJ2-7; TRBD1 matches 7 bases. This CDR3 contains 14 residues. Unmatched junction bases numbered 7, after V lost 5 bases and J lost 3 bases. From germline, CDR1 is SGHVS and CDR2 FNYEAQ. CDR3 nucleotide sequence: TGTGCCAGCAGCGGCGGACAGGACCGCTACGAGCAGTACTTC. This codes for CASSGGQDRYEQYF. The full variable domain, completed using reference TRBV7-6 and TRBJ2-7, is GAGVSQSPRYKVTKRGQDVALRCDPISGHVSLYWYRQALGQGPEFLTYFNYEAQQDKSGLPNDRFSAERPEGSISTLTIQRTEQRDSAMYRCASSGGQDRYEQYFGPGTRLTVT.

This clone was picked up a small number of times. This chain links TRBV7-2 with TRBJ1-3, with D unresolved. The germline gives CDR1 SGHTA, CDR2 FQGNSA. The CDR3 loop spans 15 amino acids. V lost 5 bases, J lost 0 bases, and 11 bases lay in between. For the CDR3, the DNA is TGTGCCAGCAGCCCATCCCAATTCTCTGGAAACACCATATATTTT. Translation gives CASSPSQFSGNTIYF. Full variable domain (missing parts from reference TRBV7-2 and TRBJ1-3): GAGVSQSPSNKVTEKGKDVELRCDPISGHTALYWYRQSLGQGLEFLIYFQGNSAPDKSGLPSDRFSAERTGGSVSTLTIQRTQQEDSAVYLCASSPSQFSGNTIYFGEGSWLTVV.

The rearrangement links TRBV28 to TRBJ2-7; 10 bases are shared with TRBD2. The CDR3 has 15 residues. After removal of 3 bases from V and 5 bases from J, the junction contained 7 bases not matched to a gene. Germline CDR1 MDHEN, CDR2 SYDVKM. The CDR3 is CASSFFPSGSNEQYF. CDR3 sequence (DNA): TGTGCCAGCAGTTTTTTTCCTAGCGGGAGTAACGAGCAGTACTTC.

The chain links TRBV4-3 to TRBJ2-1, with 7 bases that match TRBD2. Germline V CDR1 and CDR2: LGHNA, YSLEER. The CDR3 is 16 residues long. V dropped 0 bases and J dropped 3; count of bases not matched to a gene: 5. The CDR3 DNA reads as TGCGCCAGCAGCCAAGATCCCCGGGGGGACTACAATGAGCAGTTCTTC. Translated, it gives CASSQDPRGDYNEQFF.

This rearrangement joins TRBV12-5 to TRBJ2-7; 7 nucleotides match TRBD1. The CDR3 totals 16 residues. In germline, CDR1 is LGHNT, CDR2 FRNRAP. The trim removed 2 bases at V and 7 bases at J, leaving 14 bases unmatched. CDR3 DNA: TGTGCTAGTGGTTTGCCGGGGAGACAGGGCCCTCTGGAGCAGTACTTC. It yields the protein CASGLPGRQGPLEQYF.

The V and J genes are TRBV5-6 and TRBJ2-1; no definite D call. Germline V gives CDR1 SGHDT, CDR2 YYEEEE. The ends were cut back, 0 bases at V and 2 bases at J, with 9 bases in the middle. This CDR3 has 15 amino acids. CDR3 in amino acids: CASSLVAETYNEQFF. The DNA for the CDR3 is TGTGCCAGCAGCTTGGTGGCCGAAACCTACAATGAGCAGTTCTTC.

This chain uses TRBV30 with TRBJ2-7; D perhaps matches TRBD2 (5 bases). The germline V and J ends were trimmed by 0 bases and 5 bases, with 8 bases remaining between them. Germline CDR1 GTSNPN, CDR2 SVGIG (reference sequence). This CDR3 comprises 12 residues. Here the CDR3 reads CAWSVLGDEQYF. For the CDR3, the DNA is TGTGCCTGGAGTGTACTCGGGGACGAGCAGTACTTC. The variable domain in full, completed from reference TRBV30 and TRBJ2-7, reads SQTIHQWPATLVQPVGSPLSLECTVEGTSNPNLYWYRQAAGRGLQLLFYSVGIGQISSEVPQNLSASRPQDRQFILSSKKLLLSDSGFYLCAWSVLGDEQYFGPGTRLTVT.

This chain links TRBV2 with TRBJ2-7, with 10 bases lining up with TRBD2. This CDR3 region has 15 residues. Germline CDR1 reads SNHLY; CDR2 reads FYNNEI. The V segment lost 7 bases and the J segment 2 bases; nucleotides outside the gene matches: 8. CDR3 in amino acids: CASTISGGMTYEQYF. CDR3 bases: TGTGCCAGCACTATTAGCGGGGGGATGACCTACGAGCAGTACTTC. Variable domain in full (rest from reference TRBV2 and TRBJ2-7): EPEVTQTPSHQVTQMGQEVILRCVPISNHLYFYWYRQILGQKVEFLVSFYNNEISEKSEIFDDQFSVERPDGSNFTLKIRSTKLEDSAMYFCASTISGGMTYEQYFGPGTRLTVT.

The J gene is TRBJ2-5, the V gene TRBV9, with D tentatively TRBD1 (5 bases). Germline values: CDR1 SGDLS, CDR2 YYNGEE. The CDR3 is made up of 13 amino acids. V lost 3 bases, J lost 4 bases, and 10 bases lay in between. The CDR3 DNA is TGTGCCAGCAGCGGGGGCGGTCTAGAGACCCAGTACTTC. Protein sequence: CASSGGGLETQYF.